A single sample gave rise to the 26 T cell receptor beta chains below, sequenced in a study of blood T cell repertoires in COVID-19. Assay: immunoSEQ multiplex PCR; the TCRdb copy retains only in-frame clones and omits some. This sample has 210,000 or so clones, with 85% to 90% found just once. Material: peripheral blood. The receptor source for this set is a young man with COVID-19, enrolled during active disease.

The chain uses TRBV19 and TRBJ1-5, with 10 bases lining up with TRBD1. The length of the CDR3 is 17 residues. The V segment lost 4 bases and the J segment 6 bases; nucleotides outside the gene matches: 12. Germline CDR1 LNHDA, CDR2 SQIVND (reference sequence). CDR3 sequence (DNA): TGTGCCAGTAGTAAGACGCTGACAGGGGGCATGATTCAGCCCCAGCATTTT. Protein: CASSKTLTGGMIQPQHF.

The chain uses TRBV7-9 and TRBJ2-7; 8 bases match TRBD1. With V trimmed by 2 bases and J by 2 bases, 2 bases remained unmatched. The length of the CDR3 is 14 residues. The V gene's germline CDR1 is SEHNR and CDR2 FQNEAQ (reference sequence). This CDR3 is CASSLRTGTYEQYF. The CDR3 bases are TGTGCCAGCAGCTTAAGGACAGGGACCTACGAGCAGTACTTC.

The chain recombines TRBV19 with TRBJ1-3; D ambiguous. Per germline, CDR1 LNHDA and CDR2 SQIVND (reference sequence). Trimming cost V 1 base and J 8 bases, with 9 bases left between them. The CDR3 runs 13 residues. The CDR3 spells CASSIAGQYTIYF. In DNA form, the CDR3 reads TGTGCCAGTAGTATAGCTGGGCAGTACACCATATATTTT.

This rearrangement joins TRBV5-6 to TRBJ1-2; D unresolved. V was pared by 0 bases and J by 5 bases, with 5 bases between. Germline assignment: CDR1 SGHDT and CDR2 YYEEEE. The CDR3 runs 12 residues. Here the CDR3 reads CASSLEAYGYTF. Written as DNA, the CDR3 is TGTGCCAGCAGCTTGGAAGCTTATGGCTACACCTTC. Full variable domain (outside the CDR3, taken from reference TRBV5-6 and TRBJ1-2): DAGVTQSPTHLIKTRGQQVTLRCSPKSGHDTVSWYQQALGQGPQFIFQYYEEEERQRGNFPDRFSGHQFPNYSSELNVNALLLGDSALYLCASSLEAYGYTFGSGTRLTVV.

V is TRBV29-1 and J is TRBJ2-1, with 12 bases matching TRBD1. Germline CDR1 SQVTM, CDR2 ANQGSEA. This CDR3 has 14 residues. V lost 7 bases, J lost 7 bases, and 8 bases stayed unmatched. The CDR3 coding sequence is TGCAGCGCCGCCGGGACAGGGGGCATGAATGAGCAGTTCTTC. It encodes CSAAGTGGMNEQFF.

The chain links TRBV6-6 to TRBJ2-7; TRBD1 agrees at 8 bases. Trimming at V came to 5 bases and at J to 7 bases, leaving 10 bases not matched to a gene. This CDR3 has 14 amino acids. Germline V CDR1 and CDR2: MNHNY, SVGAGI (reference sequence). The CDR3 DNA follows: TGTGCCAGCAGTCCCCTGGACAGGGCGGGTGAGCAGTACTTC. This sequence encodes CASSPLDRAGEQYF.

In DNA, the CDR3 is TGCGCCAGCAGCCAAGTCGGGGCAGGGGGGACAGATACGCAGTATTTT. Protein: CASSQVGAGGTDTQYF. The chain joins TRBV4-1 to TRBJ2-3; a weak D match, TRBD1 (7 bases). Germline V gene lookup returns CDR1 MGHRA and CDR2 YSYEKL. V was clipped by 1 base and J by 3 bases, with 14 bases between them. CDR3 size: 16 residues.

V is TRBV5-4 and J is TRBJ1-1, with D perhaps TRBD1 (5 bases). Germline V gene lookup returns CDR1 SGHNT and CDR2 YYREEE (reference sequence). Trimming took 1 base from V and 0 from J, leaving 7 bases between them. This CDR3 comprises 14 residues. The chain's CDR3 is CASSLIGVNTEAFF. DNA for the CDR3: TGTGCCAGCAGCTTGATAGGGGTGAACACTGAAGCTTTCTTT.

The chain links TRBV10-3 to TRBJ2-7; D is perhaps TRBD2 (5 bases). Germline values: CDR1 ENHRY, CDR2 SYGVKD. V lost 5 bases, J lost 6 bases, and 17 bases lay in between. The CDR3 has 14 residues. The CDR3 nucleotides are TGTGCCATCAGTTCCTCTGAGGGTTACCGCGAGCAGTACTTC. Amino acids: CAISSSEGYREQYF.

The chain carries TRBV30 and TRBJ2-2; 9 positions match TRBD1. CDR1 and CDR2 (germline): GTSNPN, SVGIG (reference sequence). With 6 bases clipped from V and 6 bases from J, the junction kept 8 bases outside the gene matches. The CDR3 covers 14 residues. The CDR3 region is CACHLDRGPGELFF. The CDR3 DNA reads as TGTGCCTGCCACTTGGACAGGGGTCCCGGGGAGCTGTTTTTT. Together with reference TRBV30 and TRBJ2-2, the CDR3 gives the full variable domain: SQTIHQWPATLVQPVGSPLSLECTVEGTSNPNLYWYRQAAGRGLQLLFYSVGIGQISSEVPQNLSASRPQDRQFILSSKKLLLSDSGFYLCACHLDRGPGELFFGEGSRLTVL.

This clone was observed a single time. This chain uses TRBV6-2 or TRBV6-3 with TRBJ1-6; 11 bases match TRBD1. Germline V gene sequence: CDR1 MNHEY, CDR2 SVGEGT. V dropped 0 bases and J dropped 8; count of bases not matched to a gene: 6. The length of the CDR3 is 17 residues. The CDR3 loop is CASSYSPGQGVHSPLHF. In DNA form, the CDR3 reads TGTGCCAGCAGTTACTCTCCGGGACAGGGGGTACATTCACCCCTCCACTTT.

The chain has TRBV5-6 and TRBJ2-5; D gene ambiguous. The CDR3 totals 12 residues. Germline CDR1 SGHDT, CDR2 YYEEEE. V lost 1 base, J lost 5 bases, and 6 bases lay in between. The CDR3 DNA follows: TGTGCCAGCAGCTTGTTGGAGGAGACCCAGTACTTC. Its translation is CASSLLEETQYF.

This clone is a singleton in its sample. V and J are TRBV3-1 (or the pseudogene TRBV3-2) and TRBJ1-6, with 11 bases fitting TRBD1. The CDR3 consists of 15 residues. V shed 3 bases, J shed 11 bases, and the junction held 6 bases outside the gene matches. CDR1 is LGHDT and CDR2 is YNNKEL in the germline V gene (reference sequence). CDR3 sequence: CASSQGQGGITPLHF. The CDR3 region has the DNA TGTGCCAGCAGCCAGGGACAGGGGGGAATTACACCCCTCCACTTT.

The chain is built from TRBV7-8 and TRBJ1-5, with a weak D call TRBD1 (6 bases). Germline assignment: CDR1 SGHVS and CDR2 FQNEAQ. The CDR3 has 14 amino acids. Trimming took 5 bases from V and 7 from J, leaving 15 bases between them. CDR3 sequence (DNA): TGTGCCAGCAGCATACAGGGTTATGAGCAGCCCCAGCATTTT. Protein product: CASSIQGYEQPQHF.

This sequence joins TRBV2 and TRBJ1-5; D may be TRBD1 (5 bases). This CDR3 region has 15 residues. V was shortened by 5 bases and J by 3 bases, with 14 bases between the two germline ends. Germline V CDR1 and CDR2: SNHLY, FYNNEI. CDR3 DNA: TGTGCCAGCAGTCTTCAGGGACTCCCCAATCAGCCCCAGCATTTT. Protein sequence: CASSLQGLPNQPQHF.

The CDR3 spells CASSQRWGPNTGELFF. The CDR3, as DNA: TGTGCCAGCAGCCAGAGGTGGGGCCCGAACACCGGGGAGCTGTTTTTT. The J gene is TRBJ2-2, the V gene TRBV3-1 (or the pseudogene TRBV3-2), with a weak D call TRBD1 (5 bases). The CDR3 totals 16 residues. Trimming left V 3 bases short and J 0 bases short, with 11 bases between. CDR1 LGHDT and CDR2 YNNKEL come from the germline V gene (reference sequence).

The chain is built from TRBV7-2 and TRBJ1-1; maybe TRBD1 (6 bases). This CDR3 comprises 14 residues. V lost 0 bases and J 5 bases, leaving 10 bases between the germline ends. In germline, CDR1 is SGHTA, CDR2 FQGNSA. CDR3 loop: CASSLAGGLTEAFF. The CDR3 nucleotides read TGTGCCAGCAGCTTAGCGGGGGGGCTGACTGAAGCTTTCTTT. The full variable domain, its missing parts supplied by reference TRBV7-2 and TRBJ1-1, is GAGVSQSPSNKVTEKGKDVELRCDPISGHTALYWYRQSLGQGLEFLIYFQGNSAPDKSGLPSDRFSAERTGGSVSTLTIQRTQQEDSAVYLCASSLAGGLTEAFFGQGTRLTVV.

This clone appeared once. V gene TRBV19 combines with J gene TRBJ1-1, with D uncertain. The V gene's germline CDR1 is LNHDA and CDR2 SQIVND (reference sequence). The CDR3 sequence is 13 residues long. Trimming removed 4 bases at V and 5 bases at J, with 11 bases between. The CDR3 spells CASSSRDRTEAFF. The CDR3 bases are TGTGCCAGTAGTAGCCGGGATAGGACTGAAGCTTTCTTT.

This rearrangement joins TRBV11-2 to TRBJ2-5; 7 nucleotides match TRBD1. CDR3 length: 15 residues. The trim removed 3 bases at V and 5 bases at J, leaving 9 bases unmatched. Germline CDR1 and CDR2: SGHAT and FQNNGV. The CDR3 region is CASSLVGGAAETQYF. The CDR3 DNA is TGTGCCAGCAGCTTGGTAGGGGGCGCGGCGGAGACCCAGTACTTC.

The chain has TRBV5-6 and TRBJ1-1, with a possible D match to TRBD1 (6 bases). Trimming removed 6 bases at V and 1 base at J, with 16 bases between. Germline CDR1 reads SGHDT; CDR2 reads YYEEEE. The CDR3 spans 15 residues. The CDR3 nucleotides read TGTGCCAGCACCAAGGCGGGGGGGCGGAACACTGAAGCTTTCTTT. Protein: CASTKAGGRNTEAFF. Full variable domain (outside the CDR3, taken from reference TRBV5-6 and TRBJ1-1): DAGVTQSPTHLIKTRGQQVTLRCSPKSGHDTVSWYQQALGQGPQFIFQYYEEEERQRGNFPDRFSGHQFPNYSSELNVNALLLGDSALYLCASTKAGGRNTEAFFGQGTRLTVV.

The CDR3 DNA reads TGTGCCAGCAGCTTAGAAGTAGGCGGCTACGAGCAGTACTTC. Encoded protein: CASSLEVGGYEQYF. V and J are TRBV7-9 and TRBJ2-7; D unresolved. Per germline, CDR1 SEHNR and CDR2 FQNEAQ (reference sequence). The CDR3 runs 14 residues. V lost 1 base and J lost 3, with 10 bases in between.

CDR3 coding DNA: TGCGCCAGCAGCCAAGATCTACTGGCAGGGAGGGTCTATGGCTACACCTTC. Protein: CASSQDLLAGRVYGYTF. The chain carries TRBV4-3 and TRBJ1-2; D perhaps matches TRBD1 (5 bases). Deletions cut 0 bases from V and 4 bases from J, with 18 bases between. CDR3 size: 17 residues. The germline V gene encodes CDR1 LGHNA and CDR2 YSLEER.

This chain links TRBV7-2 with TRBJ1-1; 8 bases align to TRBD1. This CDR3 is 15 amino acids long. From germline, CDR1 is SGHTA and CDR2 FQGNSA. Trimming took 5 bases from V and 2 from J; bases not matched to a gene: 7. The CDR3 nucleotides are TGTGCCAGCAGCCTACGCAGGGGGCTTAACACTGAAGCTTTCTTT. It specifies CASSLRRGLNTEAFF.

This rearrangement joins TRBV24-1 to TRBJ1-5; D possibly corresponds to TRBD1 (5 bases). Trimming took off 4 bases at V and 3 bases at J, with 33 bases between the two ends. The CDR3 spans 22 residues. Germline V gives CDR1 KGHDR, CDR2 SFDVKD. The DNA of the CDR3 is TGTGCCACCAGTGACCGGTTTTTGGGAATTCGGGGAGGAGGGGAAAACAATCAGCCCCAGCATTTT. Translating gives CATSDRFLGIRGGGENNQPQHF.

J is TRBJ1-1 and V is TRBV24-1; weak D call: TRBD1 (6 bases). Trimming shortened V by 7 bases and J by 1 base, and 9 bases separated the two germline ends. Germline loops: CDR1 KGHDR, CDR2 SFDVKD. The CDR3 consists of 13 residues. The CDR3 here is CATRATGNTEAFF. The CDR3 coding sequence is TGTGCCACCAGAGCGACAGGGAACACTGAAGCTTTCTTT.

The rearrangement uses TRBV21-1 and TRBJ1-2. TRBV21-1 is deemed a pseudogene. The CDR3 is 14 residues long. CDR3 residues: CASSKSRSLYGYTF. For the CDR3, the DNA is TGTGCCAGCAGCAAGTCTAGATCCCTTTATGGCTACACCTTC.